The next 23 T cell receptor beta chains were all read from a single sample in a study of shared clonotypes between healthy human individuals. Some clones are missing from TCRdb's copy, which holds only in-frame ones; the method was immunoSEQ multiplex PCR. The repertoire holds 550,000 to 600,000 clones, with around 77% as singletons. What was sequenced was PBMCs. These receptors originate from a woman in her forties in good health. Some clones in this sample may be carry-over from other donors' samples.

This clone was detected only a few times. V gene TRBV7-8 combines with J gene TRBJ2-1; TRBD1 might be the D (6 bases). In germline, CDR1 is SGHVS, CDR2 FQNEAQ. V was trimmed by 6 bases and J by 16 bases, leaving 19 bases between them. The CDR3 runs 12 residues. CDR3 coding DNA: TGTGCCAGCAGGCTAGCCGGGACACCCCTTTTCTTC. This codes for CASRLAGTPLFF.

The chain employs TRBV5-1 and TRBJ2-1; possibly TRBD2 for D (6 bases). The CDR3 covers 17 residues. V lost 3 bases to trimming and J lost 2 bases, with 18 bases between them. Germline loops: CDR1 SGHRS, CDR2 YFSETQ. Here the CDR3 reads CASSWGSEGLPYNEQFF. Written as DNA, the CDR3 is TGCGCCAGCAGCTGGGGGTCGGAGGGACTGCCCTACAATGAGCAGTTCTTC.

This clone was observed a handful of times. V and J are TRBV2 and TRBJ2-5; 7 bases agree with TRBD2. The V gene end was trimmed by 8 bases and the J gene end by 1 base; junction bases not matched to a gene: 10. This CDR3 spans 15 amino acids. The germline gives CDR1 SNHLY, CDR2 FYNNEI. In DNA form, the CDR3 reads TGTGCCAGCGGTGGGGCTAGCGGATTCCAAGAGACCCAGTACTTC. Translating gives CASGGASGFQETQYF.

V and J are TRBV2 and TRBJ1-1; D is perhaps TRBD1 (5 bases). Germline V gives CDR1 SNHLY, CDR2 FYNNEI. V was cut by 2 bases and J by 10 bases, with 14 bases left in between. The CDR3 runs 13 residues. In DNA, the CDR3 is TGTGCCAGCAGTGAATCTCGGATGGGGGGAGCTTTCTTT. This gives the protein CASSESRMGGAFF.

In its sample, this clone was seen many times. The chain employs TRBV5-6 and TRBJ2-2, with TRBD1 matching 7 bases. The trim removed 3 bases at V and 7 bases at J, leaving 9 bases unmatched. The CDR3 consists of 15 residues. Germline V lookup: CDR1 SGHDT, CDR2 YYEEEE. CDR3 nucleotides: TGTGCCAGCAGCTCTCCCGACAGGGCGGACGGGGAGCTGTTTTTT. This sequence encodes CASSSPDRADGELFF.

This clone was counted at least ten times. This sequence joins TRBV10-3 and TRBJ2-7; D is possibly TRBD1 or TRBD2 (6 bases each). The V gene's germline CDR1 is ENHRY and CDR2 SYGVKD. There are 15 residues in the CDR3. The ends were cut back, 6 bases at V and 5 bases at J, with 20 bases in the middle. The CDR3 loop is CAIRGEAGENHEQYF. The CDR3 coding sequence is TGTGCCATCAGGGGGGAGGCAGGGGAAAACCACGAGCAGTACTTC.

This chain uses TRBV7-2 with TRBJ2-7; TRBD2 aligns across 10 bases. Losses at the gene ends were 5 bases for V and 3 bases for J; bases not matched to a gene: 4. The CDR3 length is 14 residues. Germline lookup yields CDR1 SGHTA and CDR2 FQGNSA. In DNA, the CDR3 is TGTGCCAGCAGCACCCCTAGCGGGAGCTACGAGCAGTACTTC. It specifies CASSTPSGSYEQYF.

The table lists this clone with a few counts. V usage is TRBV21-1 and J usage is TRBJ2-3; TRBD2 was called by the table and not checked on the DNA. TRBV21-1 is listed as a pseudogene. The CDR3 runs 13 residues. CDR3 bases: TGTGCCAGCTGGACTAGCGGGAGACATACGCAGTATTTT. Amino acid sequence: CASWTSGRHTQYF.

This clone has only a few counts. The chain links TRBV28 to TRBJ2-7; tentative D call: TRBD2 (5 bases). The CDR3 sequence is 15 residues long. From germline, CDR1 is MDHEN and CDR2 SYDVKM. Between the trimmed V and J ends, which lost 6 bases and 3 bases, there was a span of 18 bases. The DNA for the CDR3 is TGTGCCAGCAGCCAGGACTCCCCCGCCCGCTACGAGCAGTACTTC. Its translation: CASSQDSPARYEQYF.

The chain links TRBV30 to TRBJ2-7; possibly TRBD1 for D (6 bases). The CDR3 spans 11 residues. V was pared by 0 bases and J by 12 bases, with 12 bases between. Germline CDR1 and CDR2: GTSNPN and SVGIG (reference sequence). The CDR3 here is CAWSVRQELYF. CDR3 nucleotide sequence: TGTGCCTGGAGTGTCCGACAGGAGTTGTACTTC.

The chain carries TRBV7-3 and TRBJ1-1; D not certain. The ends were cut back, 1 base at V and 2 bases at J, with 5 bases in the middle. Germline lookup yields CDR1 SGHTA and CDR2 FQGTGA. The CDR3 is 13 residues long. In DNA form, the CDR3 reads TGTGCCAGCAGCTTAAGCAGAAACACTGAAGCTTTCTTT. It translates to CASSLSRNTEAFF. The variable domain in full, completed from reference TRBV7-3 and TRBJ1-1, reads GAGVSQTPSNKVTEKGKYVELRCDPISGHTALYWYRQSLGQGPEFLIYFQGTGAADDSGLPNDRFFAVRPEGSVSTLKIQRTERGDSAVYLCASSLSRNTEAFFGQGTRLTVV.

The gene calls are TRBV12-5 and TRBJ1-1, with D uncertain. Trimming took off 0 bases at V and 5 bases at J, with 7 bases between the two ends. Germline loops: CDR1 LGHNT, CDR2 FRNRAP. CDR3 length: 13 amino acids. The DNA of the CDR3 is TGTGCTAGTGGTTTGGTAGAAGGAACTGAAGCTTTCTTT. It translates to CASGLVEGTEAFF.

J is TRBJ1-3 and V is TRBV5-1; D not resolved. The CDR3 is 19 amino acids. Trimming took off 2 bases at V and 2 bases at J, with 23 bases between the two ends. Germline V gene lookup returns CDR1 SGHRS and CDR2 YFSETQ. Here the CDR3 reads CASSFGPPPSAGAGNTIYF. CDR3 DNA sequence: TGCGCCAGCAGCTTTGGACCGCCTCCCTCGGCCGGGGCTGGAAACACCATATATTTT. Full variable domain (rest looked up from reference TRBV5-1 and TRBJ1-3): KAGVTQTPRYLIKTRGQQVTLSCSPISGHRSVSWYQQTPGQGLQFLFEYFSETQRNKGNFPGRFSGRQFSNSRSEMNVSTLELGDSALYLCASSFGPPPSAGAGNTIYFGEGSWLTVV.

The chain carries TRBV30 and TRBJ2-4; 12 bases are a match to TRBD2. CDR3 length: 11 amino acids. Germline V gives CDR1 GTSNPN, CDR2 SVGIG (reference sequence). With V trimmed by 6 bases and J by 11 bases, 2 bases remained unmatched. In DNA, the CDR3 is TGTGCCTGCGGGACTAGCGGGTTTCAGTACTTC. This translates into CACGTSGFQYF.

The chain carries TRBV28 and TRBJ2-7; perhaps TRBD1 as D (5 bases). V lost 5 bases and J 4 bases, leaving 18 bases between the germline ends. This CDR3 is 15 amino acids long. From germline, CDR1 is MDHEN and CDR2 SYDVKM. The CDR3 protein is CASSTPYGREYEQYF. The CDR3 DNA reads as TGTGCCAGCAGTACCCCTTATGGCAGGGAATACGAGCAGTACTTC.

The chain combines TRBV10-1 with TRBJ2-3, with D possibly called TRBD1 or TRBD2 (5 bases each). Germline V gene data show CDR1 as WNHNN and CDR2 as SYGVQD (reference sequence). V gave up 3 bases and J gave up 5 bases, with 12 bases separating them. The CDR3 is 14 residues long. CDR3 region: CASSDLTRGDTQYF. The CDR3 nucleotides read TGCGCCAGCAGTGATCTGACGAGGGGAGATACGCAGTATTTT.

This clone appeared once. This could be a read error, since a much larger clone is one nucleotide away. This chain connects TRBV30 to TRBJ2-1; D is possibly TRBD2 (6 bases). V lost 5 bases and J lost 7, with 9 bases in between. The CDR3 totals 11 residues. Germline loops: CDR1 GTSNPN, CDR2 SVGIG (reference sequence). The chain's CDR3 is CAWGRGNEQFF. Here the CDR3 DNA reads TGTGCCTGGGGCCGGGGGAATGAGCAGTTCTTC. Full variable domain (outside the CDR3, taken from reference TRBV30 and TRBJ2-1): SQTIHQWPATLVQPVGSPLSLECTVEGTSNPNLYWYRQAAGRGLQLLFYSVGIGQISSEVPQNLSASRPQDRQFILSSKKLLLSDSGFYLCAWGRGNEQFFGPGTRLTVL.

The chain employs TRBV6-5 and TRBJ2-1; D tentatively reads TRBD1 or TRBD2 (5 bases each). Deletions cut 0 bases from V and 8 bases from J, with 11 bases between. This CDR3 comprises 14 residues. Per germline, CDR1 MNHEY and CDR2 SVGAGI. The CDR3 reads CASSYSSLGDEQFF. Written as DNA, the CDR3 is TGTGCCAGCAGTTACTCGAGTTTGGGGGATGAGCAGTTCTTC.

The chain joins TRBV29-1 to TRBJ2-7; TRBD1 aligns across 11 bases. With V trimmed by 1 base and J by 5 bases, 19 bases remained unmatched. This CDR3 has 19 amino acids. Looked up from germline, CDR1 is SQVTM and CDR2 is ANQGSEA. The CDR3 region is CSVEVHVVGQGASIDEQYF. In DNA, the CDR3 is TGCAGCGTTGAAGTCCACGTTGTCGGACAGGGGGCGAGTATCGACGAGCAGTACTTC.

In this sample, this clone turned up once. The rearrangement joins TRBV21-1 to TRBJ2-7; TRBD1, the table's D call, lacks a check against the DNA. TRBV21-1 is a known pseudogene. This CDR3 spans 16 amino acids. The CDR3 sequence is CARTAPVSSCSYEQYF. The CDR3 nucleotides read TGTGCCAGAACAGCCCCGGTAAGTTCTTGCTCCTACGAGCAGTACTTC.

This clone was counted once. V usage is TRBV11-3 and J usage is TRBJ2-5, with 7 bases fitting TRBD1. V shed 5 bases, J shed 5 bases, and the junction held 5 bases outside the gene matches. The CDR3 runs 13 residues. Germline V gene data show CDR1 as SGHNT and CDR2 as YENEEA. The CDR3 DNA reads TGTGCCAGCAGCGTTACAGGGGTTGAGACCCAGTACTTC. Translation: CASSVTGVETQYF.

The V gene is TRBV28, the J gene TRBJ2-2; D possibly corresponds to TRBD2 (5 bases). The germline V gene has CDR1 MDHEN and CDR2 SYDVKM. This CDR3 is 16 amino acids long. Trimming removed 1 base from V and 5 bases from J, with 14 bases in between. The DNA of the CDR3 is TGTGCCAGCAGTTTATTCTCACGGTGGAGGACCGGGGAGCTGTTTTTT. Protein sequence: CASSLFSRWRTGELFF.

A note on this clone: A much larger clone differs from this one at a single base, so this may be a read error. The chain has TRBV5-4 and TRBJ2-3, with 8 positions matching TRBD2. Germline CDR1 SGHNT, CDR2 YYREEE (reference sequence). The V gene end was trimmed by 2 bases and the J gene end by 2 bases; junction bases not matched to a gene: 1. This CDR3 spans 14 amino acids. The CDR3 region is CASSFSGDTDTQYF. CDR3 coding DNA: TGTGCCAGCAGCTTTAGCGGGGACACAGATACGCAGTATTTT.